A single sample is the source of the 24 T cell receptor beta chains below, sequenced in a study of T cell responses to AZD1222 COVID-19 vaccine. Produced via immunoSEQ multiplex PCR; TCRdb's table is partial and in-frame only. The sample records 130,000 or so clones, about 82% being singletons. The sequenced sample was peripheral blood, obtained 28 days after the second dose of the MenACWY control vaccine. Source of these receptors: an adult who received the MenACWY meningococcal vaccine as a control.

This clone was seen only once. The gene calls are TRBV7-2 and TRBJ1-3, with TRBD1 as a possible D gene (5 bases). Germline CDR1 is SGHTA and CDR2 is FQGNSA. This CDR3 is built from 15 residues. V lost 5 bases, J lost 0 bases, and 11 bases lay in between. The CDR3 coding sequence is TGTGCCAGCAGCCGGACGGGGCCCTCTGGAAACACCATATATTTT. Translation gives CASSRTGPSGNTIYF.

V and J are TRBV24-1 and TRBJ2-2; the D is unclear. From germline, CDR1 is KGHDR and CDR2 SFDVKD. The CDR3 runs 13 residues. V lost 5 bases to trimming and J lost 6 bases, with 9 bases between them. The CDR3: CATSVQESGELFF. The CDR3 nucleotides read TGTGCCACCAGTGTCCAGGAGTCCGGGGAGCTGTTTTTT.

This clone was seen a few times. V gene TRBV18 combines with J gene TRBJ2-5; 8 bases map to TRBD1. The CDR3 extends over 14 amino acids. After removal of 0 bases from V and 5 bases from J, the junction contained 2 bases not matched to a gene. CDR1 and CDR2 from the germline V gene are KGHSH and LQKENI. This CDR3 reads CASSPPTGDETQYF. The DNA for the CDR3 is TGTGCCAGCTCACCACCGACAGGGGATGAGACCCAGTACTTC.

The chain joins TRBV13 to TRBJ2-7, with TRBD1 matching 9 bases. After removal of 5 bases from V and 6 bases from J, the junction contained 5 bases not matched to a gene. The CDR3 spans 13 residues. Germline CDR1 and CDR2: PRHDT and FYEKMQ (reference sequence). CDR3: CASSRTGVGEQYV. Here the CDR3 DNA reads TGTGCCAGCAGCCGGACAGGGGTCGGCGAGCAGTACGTC.

The chain combines TRBV29-1 with TRBJ2-2; the D is unclear. Germline values: CDR1 SQVTM, CDR2 ANQGSEA. Trimming cost V 5 bases and J 5 bases, with 18 bases left between them. The CDR3 extends over 15 amino acids. CDR3 in DNA: TGCAGCGTTTTGGGTTCGACCTCGCTTACCGGGGAGCTGTTTTTT. It encodes CSVLGSTSLTGELFF.

This rearrangement joins TRBV5-1 to TRBJ2-2; maybe TRBD1 (6 bases). Germline CDR1 SGHRS, CDR2 YFSETQ. The length of the CDR3 is 16 residues. Between the trimmed V and J ends, which lost 4 bases and 0 bases, there was a span of 13 bases. CDR3 nucleotides: TGCGCCAGCAGCCCACACGGACAGTCGAACACCGGGGAGCTGTTTTTT. It encodes CASSPHGQSNTGELFF.

This clone showed up just once. This chain uses TRBV7-2 with TRBJ1-6; no reliable D call. Deletions cut 4 bases from V and 6 bases from J, with 7 bases between. In germline, CDR1 is SGHTA, CDR2 FQGNSA. The CDR3 sequence is 13 residues long. The CDR3 is CASSSDPNSPLHF. Here the CDR3 DNA reads TGTGCCAGCAGCTCTGACCCTAATTCACCCCTCCACTTT.

J is TRBJ2-7 and V is TRBV11-2, with TRBD2 matching 15 bases. The ends lost 5 bases at V and 3 bases at J; junction bases unmatched: 11. Germline V gene lookup returns CDR1 SGHAT and CDR2 FQNNGV. This CDR3 has 18 amino acids. The CDR3 bases are TGTGCCAGCAGCCCCCGGACTAGCGGGAGGGCCTGGATCTACGAGCAGTACTTC. Protein sequence: CASSPRTSGRAWIYEQYF.

The gene calls are TRBV27 and TRBJ2-2; no firm D call. Per germline, CDR1 MNHEY and CDR2 SMNVEV (reference sequence). The CDR3 extends over 13 amino acids. Trimming stripped 4 bases from V and 5 bases from J, with 8 bases between. The CDR3 nucleotides are TGTGCCAGCAGTTATAAGCGAACCGGGGAGCTGTTTTTT. Protein sequence: CASSYKRTGELFF.

J is TRBJ2-7 and V is TRBV19, with 16 bases fitting TRBD2. From germline, CDR1 is LNHDA and CDR2 SQIVND (reference sequence). The trim removed 0 bases at V and 4 bases at J, leaving 6 bases unmatched. The CDR3 covers 18 residues. CDR3 sequence reads: CASSIDQGLAGGPYEQYF. DNA for the CDR3: TGTGCCAGTAGTATAGATCAGGGACTAGCGGGAGGGCCGTACGAGCAGTACTTC.

The genes are TRBV19 and TRBJ1-2; 7 nucleotides line up with TRBD1. The CDR3 consists of 13 residues. The V gene end was trimmed by 10 bases and the J gene end by 0 bases; junction bases not matched to a gene: 5. CDR1 is LNHDA, CDR2 SQIVND, per germline (reference sequence). CDR3 sequence reads: CATSTGTNYGYTF. The CDR3 DNA is TGTGCCACCTCGACAGGGACTAACTATGGCTACACCTTC.

This chain connects TRBV6-5 to TRBJ2-7; unclear D gene. Germline values: CDR1 MNHEY, CDR2 SVGAGI. V lost 7 bases to trimming and J lost 3 bases, with 10 bases between them. This CDR3 contains 12 residues. The CDR3 sequence: CASKTDLYEQYF. Here the CDR3 DNA reads TGTGCCAGCAAAACAGATCTCTACGAGCAGTACTTC.

This clone was recorded a few times. The V and J genes are TRBV5-1 and TRBJ2-2; D unresolved. CDR3 length: 13 residues. Between the trimmed V and J ends, which lost 2 bases and 11 bases, there was a span of 13 bases. Germline values: CDR1 SGHRS, CDR2 YFSETQ. The CDR3 DNA is TGCGCCAGCAGCTTTACGACGGCCGTCGAGCTGTTTTTT. This sequence encodes CASSFTTAVELFF.

The chain is built from TRBV6-5 and TRBJ1-1, with D perhaps matching TRBD1 (5 bases). V gave up 4 bases and J gave up 8 bases, with 8 bases separating them. The CDR3 runs to 11 residues. Germline CDR1 reads MNHEY; CDR2 reads SVGAGI. The CDR3 DNA is TGTGCCAGCAGTTCTTGGGACGAAGCTTTCTTT. This codes for CASSSWDEAFF.

CDR3 sequence (DNA): TGTGCCAGCAAAATCCTTACCGCGGGACAAGGTCATGAGCAGTTCTTC. Translation gives CASKILTAGQGHEQFF. This chain links TRBV27 with TRBJ2-1, with D perhaps given as TRBD1 or TRBD2 (6 bases each). Germline V gene sequence: CDR1 MNHEY, CDR2 SMNVEV (reference sequence). Trimming stripped 7 bases from V and 8 bases from J, with 24 bases between. The CDR3 length is 16 residues.

CDR3 in amino acids: CASSQAGGRDLWKTQYF. CDR3 nucleotide sequence: TGTGCCAGCAGCCAAGCTGGGGGGCGCGATCTATGGAAGACCCAGTACTTC. The gene calls are TRBV14 and TRBJ2-5; D possibly uses TRBD1 or TRBD2 (6 bases each). V lost 1 base and J 6 bases, leaving 21 bases between the germline ends. From germline, CDR1 is SGHDN and CDR2 FVKESK. This CDR3 contains 17 residues.

The chain combines TRBV21-1 with TRBJ1-3; TRBD1, the table's D call, was not compared with the DNA. TRBV21-1 counts as a pseudogene. There are 16 residues in the CDR3. The CDR3 sequence: CASSKERGSSGNTIYF. The CDR3 region has the DNA TGTGCCAGCAGCAAAGAGAGGGGGAGCTCTGGAAACACCATATATTTT.

The chain employs TRBV7-6 and TRBJ1-2; 7 nucleotides align to TRBD1. Looked up from germline, CDR1 is SGHVS and CDR2 is FNYEAQ. The CDR3 is made up of 15 amino acids. V shed 5 bases and J 4 bases; nucleotides not matched to a gene: 10. CDR3: CASSTYRGIGYGYTF. CDR3 in DNA: TGTGCCAGCAGCACATACAGGGGCATAGGCTATGGCTACACCTTC.

This clone was seen only a few times. This chain connects TRBV5-1 to TRBJ2-1; unclear D gene. This CDR3 contains 13 residues. Trimming cost V 2 bases and J 5 bases, with 8 bases left between them. Germline V gene data show CDR1 as SGHRS and CDR2 as YFSETQ. This chain's CDR3 is CASSFGIHNEQFF. CDR3 bases: TGCGCCAGCAGCTTCGGTATCCACAATGAGCAGTTCTTC.

The chain recombines TRBV5-1 with TRBJ2-4; 7 nucleotides agree with TRBD2. CDR3 length equals 14 residues. Germline V gives CDR1 SGHRS, CDR2 YFSETQ. With V trimmed by 4 bases and J by 5 bases, 6 bases remained unmatched. Here the CDR3 DNA reads TGCGCCAGCAGCCTGGGGGGGACCCAAAACATTCAGTACTTC. Translated: CASSLGGTQNIQYF. Supplemented by reference TRBV5-1 and TRBJ2-4, the full variable domain reads KAGVTQTPRYLIKTRGQQVTLSCSPISGHRSVSWYQQTPGQGLQFLFEYFSETQRNKGNFPGRFSGRQFSNSRSEMNVSTLELGDSALYLCASSLGGTQNIQYFGAGTRLSVL.

The CDR3 DNA reads as TGCGCCAGCAGCCCCCAGGGGAACACTGAAGCTTTCTTT. Translation gives CASSPQGNTEAFF. This chain links TRBV5-1 with TRBJ1-1; D might be TRBD1 (5 bases). V lost 4 bases to trimming and J lost 1 base, with 8 bases between them. The germline gives CDR1 SGHRS, CDR2 YFSETQ. The CDR3 consists of 13 residues.

This clone appeared once. The genes are TRBV4-1 and TRBJ2-3; D ambiguous. The CDR3 is made up of 12 amino acids. CDR1 and CDR2 (germline): MGHRA, YSYEKL. Trimming pared 0 bases from V and 14 bases from J, leaving 12 bases between. For the CDR3, the DNA is TGCGCCAGCAGCCAAGATACCCTCCGACGGTATTTT. Translated, it gives CASSQDTLRRYF.

The rearrangement joins TRBV6-4 to TRBJ1-5; a possible D gene is TRBD1 (6 bases). V lost 0 bases to trimming and J lost 5 bases, with 8 bases between them. CDR3 length equals 14 residues. From germline, CDR1 is MRHNA and CDR2 SNTAGT. The CDR3 protein is CASSDSGGYQPQHF. DNA for the CDR3: TGTGCCAGCAGTGACTCCGGGGGCTATCAGCCCCAGCATTTT.

The chain recombines TRBV5-4 with TRBJ1-2; 7 bases align to TRBD1. Germline-derived CDR1 and CDR2 are SGHNT and YYREEE (reference sequence). This CDR3 spans 15 amino acids. V gave up 4 bases and J gave up 0 bases; unmatched junction bases: 6. CDR3 sequence: CASSLPTGANYGYTF. In nucleotides, the CDR3 is TGTGCCAGCAGCCTCCCTACAGGGGCTAACTATGGCTACACCTTC.